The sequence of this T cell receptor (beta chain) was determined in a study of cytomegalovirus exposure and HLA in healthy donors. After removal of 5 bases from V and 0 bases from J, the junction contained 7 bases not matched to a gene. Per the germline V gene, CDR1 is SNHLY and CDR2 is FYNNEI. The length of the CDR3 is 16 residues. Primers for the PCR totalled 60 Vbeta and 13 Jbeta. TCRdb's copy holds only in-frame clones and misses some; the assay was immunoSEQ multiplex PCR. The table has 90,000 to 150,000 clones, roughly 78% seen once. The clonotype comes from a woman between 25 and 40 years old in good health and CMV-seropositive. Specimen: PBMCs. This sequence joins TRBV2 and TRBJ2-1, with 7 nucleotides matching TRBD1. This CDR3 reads CASSRNRGGSYNEQFF. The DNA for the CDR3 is TGTGCCAGCAGTAGGAACAGGGGTGGCTCCTACAATGAGCAGTTCTTC.